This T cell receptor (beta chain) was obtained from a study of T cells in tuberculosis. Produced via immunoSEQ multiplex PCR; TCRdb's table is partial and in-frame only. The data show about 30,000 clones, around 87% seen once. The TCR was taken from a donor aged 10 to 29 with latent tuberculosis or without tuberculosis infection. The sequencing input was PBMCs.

CDR3 amino acids: CASSPGTGGYGYTF. The CDR3 DNA sequence: TGTGCCAGCAGTCCCGGGACAGGGGGCTATGGCTACACCTTC. The genes are TRBV28 and TRBJ1-2, with 11 bases that match TRBD1. The CDR3 spans 14 residues. Germline V gene lookup returns CDR1 MDHEN and CDR2 SYDVKM. J was trimmed by 4 bases and V by 5 bases; bases with no gene match: 3.